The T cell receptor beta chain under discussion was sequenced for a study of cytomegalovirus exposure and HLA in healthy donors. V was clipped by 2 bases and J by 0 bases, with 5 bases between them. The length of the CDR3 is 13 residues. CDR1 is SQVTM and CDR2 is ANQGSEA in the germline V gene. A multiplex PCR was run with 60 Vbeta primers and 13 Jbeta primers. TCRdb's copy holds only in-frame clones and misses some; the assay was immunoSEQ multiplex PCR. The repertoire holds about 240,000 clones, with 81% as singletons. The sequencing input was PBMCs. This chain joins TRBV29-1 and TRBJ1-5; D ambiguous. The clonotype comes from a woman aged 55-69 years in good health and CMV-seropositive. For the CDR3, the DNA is TGCAGCGTTGAAACTGGTAGCAATCAGCCCCAGCATTTT. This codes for CSVETGSNQPQHF.